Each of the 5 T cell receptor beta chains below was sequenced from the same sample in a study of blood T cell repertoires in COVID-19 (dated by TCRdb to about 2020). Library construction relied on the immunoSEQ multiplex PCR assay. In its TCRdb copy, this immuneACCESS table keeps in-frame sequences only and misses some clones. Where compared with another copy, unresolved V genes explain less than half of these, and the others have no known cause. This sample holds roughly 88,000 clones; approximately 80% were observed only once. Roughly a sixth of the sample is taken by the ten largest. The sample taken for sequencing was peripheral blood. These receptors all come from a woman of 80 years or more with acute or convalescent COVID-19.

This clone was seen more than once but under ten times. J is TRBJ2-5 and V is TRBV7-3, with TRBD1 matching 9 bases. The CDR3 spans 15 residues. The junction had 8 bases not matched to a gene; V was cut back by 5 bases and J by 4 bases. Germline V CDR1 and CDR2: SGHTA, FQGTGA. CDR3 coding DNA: TGTGCCAGCAGCCCCCGGGGACAGGGCAGAGAGACCCAGTACTTC. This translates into CASSPRGQGRETQYF.

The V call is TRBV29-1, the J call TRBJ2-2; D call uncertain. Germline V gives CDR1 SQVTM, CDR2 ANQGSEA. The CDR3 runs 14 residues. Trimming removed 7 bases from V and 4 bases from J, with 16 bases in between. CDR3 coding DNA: TGCAGCGCCACTACGGCAGCCTTCACCGGGGAGCTGTTTTTT. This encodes CSATTAAFTGELFF.

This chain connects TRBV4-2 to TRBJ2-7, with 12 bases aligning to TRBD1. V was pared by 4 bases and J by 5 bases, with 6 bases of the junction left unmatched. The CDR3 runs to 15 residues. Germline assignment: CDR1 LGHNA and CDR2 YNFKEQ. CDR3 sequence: CASSPQGTGGHEQYF. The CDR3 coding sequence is TGTGCCAGCAGCCCCCAGGGGACAGGGGGCCACGAGCAGTACTTC.

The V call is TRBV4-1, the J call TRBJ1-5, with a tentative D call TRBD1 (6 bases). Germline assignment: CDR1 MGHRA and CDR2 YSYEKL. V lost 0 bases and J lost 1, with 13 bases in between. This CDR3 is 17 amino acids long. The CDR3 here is CASSQDRSGGSNQPQHF. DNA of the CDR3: TGCGCCAGCAGCCAAGATAGGTCGGGGGGCAGCAATCAGCCCCAGCATTTT.

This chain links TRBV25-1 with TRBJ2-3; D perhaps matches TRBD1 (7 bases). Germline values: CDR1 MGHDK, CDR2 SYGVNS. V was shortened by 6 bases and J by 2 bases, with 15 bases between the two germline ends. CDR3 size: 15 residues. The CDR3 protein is CASREQGGATDTQYF. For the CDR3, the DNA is TGTGCCAGCAGAGAGCAGGGGGGAGCCACAGATACGCAGTATTTT. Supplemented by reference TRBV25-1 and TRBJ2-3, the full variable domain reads EADIYQTPRYLVIGTGKKITLECSQTMGHDKMYWYQQDPGMELHLIHYSYGVNSTEKGDLSSESTVSRIRTEHFPLTLESARPSHTSQYLCASREQGGATDTQYFGPGTRLTVL.